What follows is one T cell receptor beta chain and its context. The CDR3 length is 12 residues. The germline CDR1 and CDR2 sequences are SGHRS and YFSETQ. V shed 1 base and J 8 bases; nucleotides not matched to a gene: 2. Profiled with immunoSEQ multiplex PCR; TCRdb holds only in-frame clones, not every one. The sample gives around 100,000 clones, about 91% of which show up once; around an eighth is in the top ten. The record originates from a study of control samples from healthy donors and cancer patients. Sequencing input: blood. The chain uses TRBV5-1 and TRBJ1-1, with 7 positions matching TRBD1. The receptor was derived from a man aged 25-45 years in good health. CDR3 coding DNA: TGCGCCAGCAGCTTGTCAGGGGGAGAAGCTTTCTTT. Amino acid sequence: CASSLSGGEAFF. Filled out from reference TRBV5-1 and TRBJ1-1, the complete variable domain reads KAGVTQTPRYLIKTRGQQVTLSCSPISGHRSVSWYQQTPGQGLQFLFEYFSETQRNKGNFPGRFSGRQFSNSRSEMNVSTLELGDSALYLCASSLSGGEAFFGQGTRLTVV.